The source of this TCR beta chain is a study of T-cell reconstitution after alpha-beta-depleted transplantation in children. There are 13 residues in the CDR3. Germline lookup yields CDR1 SGHNT and CDR2 YYREEE (reference sequence). J gave up 5 bases and V 3 bases, and 5 bases lay outside the gene matches. This clonotype showed up many times. Its matching antigen is unknown. During its preparation, the TCRbeta library received unique molecular identifiers. TCRdb independently ran MiXCR on the PCR reads; one entry per CDR3 protein. The repertoire holds 480,000 or so distinct CDR3 sequences, about 11% seen once, with 2% to 2.5% in the top ten. Study-wide findings and caveats: By one year post-transplant, T-cell counts and diversity largely arose from T cells that were newly produced. It was surviving recipient T cells and thymic progenitors that gave some patients high TCRbeta diversity at day 60. Several hundred expanded graft clones reportedly gave rise to the alpha-beta T cells present about two months after transplant.

The sample was PBMCs, taken before TCRalphabeta/CD19-depleted stem cell transplant. V and J are TRBV5-4 and TRBJ2-7; 7 nucleotides match TRBD1. This receptor was taken from a child younger than 10 with inherited bone marrow failure, due to receive a stem cell transplant. CDR3 residues: CASSSTRGHEQYF. The CDR3 DNA follows: TGTGCCAGCAGCTCGACGAGGGGGCACGAGCAGTACTTC.